Presented here are 12 T cell receptor beta chains from one specimen sequenced in a study of T cells expressing NK-cell markers. TCRdb re-called the 5' RACE reads, yielding one record per CDR3 amino acid sequence without DNA. This sample contains about 160,000 distinct CDR3 sequences. Sequences were obtained from blood T cells: a sorted CD56 or NKG2C T cell subset, CD4+ or CD8+ T cells, or bulk PBMC T cells (not recorded which). The receptor set was obtained from a man aged 18 to 70 in good health.

The V and J genes are TRBV29-1 and TRBJ2-3; there is no DNA to check the TCRdb D call of TRBD1. CDR1 SQVTM and CDR2 ANQGSEA come from the germline V gene. There are 15 residues in the CDR3. The CDR3 sequence: CSVEFVGEPGDTQYF.

The CDR3 here is CASSLRLAGPQETQYF. J is TRBJ2-5 and V is TRBV27; TCRdb returns TRBD2, unconfirmable since there is no DNA. Per germline, CDR1 MNHEY and CDR2 SMNVEV (reference sequence). The CDR3 loop spans 16 amino acids.

This chain joins TRBV29-1 and TRBJ1-1; TCRdb calls TRBD1, which cannot be checked without DNA. The CDR3 loop spans 13 amino acids. Per the germline V gene, CDR1 is SQVTM and CDR2 is ANQGSEA. CDR3 amino acids: CSVVGGMNTEAFF.

J is TRBJ2-7 and V is TRBV2. Germline lookup yields CDR1 SNHLY and CDR2 FYNNEI. This CDR3 is built from 16 residues. CDR3 sequence reads: CASSMPSSDPTYEQYF.

The chain uses TRBV4-1 and TRBJ2-2; the D call of TRBD1 rests on TCRdb alone, since no DNA is present to check it. The CDR3 has 15 residues. CDR1 and CDR2 from the germline V gene are MGHRA and YSYEKL. This CDR3 reads CASSWDRGEAGELFF.

The chain joins TRBV19 to TRBJ2-1; TCRdb returns TRBD1, unconfirmable since there is no DNA. Germline loops: CDR1 LNHDA, CDR2 SQIVND (reference sequence). The CDR3 is made up of 13 amino acids. CDR3 in amino acids: CASSTWGQGHEFF.

The chain couples TRBV3-1 to TRBJ2-2. This CDR3 spans 13 amino acids. Looked up from germline, CDR1 is LGHDT and CDR2 is YNNKEL (reference sequence). The CDR3 is CASSYKNPGELFF.

The genes are TRBV11-3 and TRBJ2-1; TCRdb reports TRBD1, a call that lacks DNA to check it against. The CDR3 contains 14 residues. The germline V gene encodes CDR1 SGHNT and CDR2 YENEEA. The CDR3 sequence: CASSLQDRGNEQFF.

The chain has TRBV12-3 or TRBV12-4 and TRBJ2-2; TCRdb's D call of TRBD2 is untestable without DNA. The CDR3 totals 16 residues. This chain's CDR3 is CASRIRSGASTGELFF.

This chain uses TRBV7-9 with TRBJ2-5; as DNA is missing, the TRBD1 call by TCRdb cannot be tested. This CDR3 contains 14 residues. The germline V gene encodes CDR1 SEHNR and CDR2 FQNEAQ (reference sequence). This CDR3 reads CASSLGSGKETQYF.

The chain carries TRBV5-1 and TRBJ2-5; TCRdb selects TRBD2, and the lack of DNA leaves this call unchecked. There are 16 residues in the CDR3. Germline V gives CDR1 SGHRS, CDR2 YFSETQ. The CDR3: CASSLDGGGASETQYF.

This sequence joins TRBV6-1 and TRBJ1-5; TCRdb indicates TRBD1, and absent DNA this call remains unverified. Germline CDR1 reads MNHNS; CDR2 reads SASEGT. The CDR3 runs 19 residues. The CDR3 is CASSEFLRRPREGNQPQHF.